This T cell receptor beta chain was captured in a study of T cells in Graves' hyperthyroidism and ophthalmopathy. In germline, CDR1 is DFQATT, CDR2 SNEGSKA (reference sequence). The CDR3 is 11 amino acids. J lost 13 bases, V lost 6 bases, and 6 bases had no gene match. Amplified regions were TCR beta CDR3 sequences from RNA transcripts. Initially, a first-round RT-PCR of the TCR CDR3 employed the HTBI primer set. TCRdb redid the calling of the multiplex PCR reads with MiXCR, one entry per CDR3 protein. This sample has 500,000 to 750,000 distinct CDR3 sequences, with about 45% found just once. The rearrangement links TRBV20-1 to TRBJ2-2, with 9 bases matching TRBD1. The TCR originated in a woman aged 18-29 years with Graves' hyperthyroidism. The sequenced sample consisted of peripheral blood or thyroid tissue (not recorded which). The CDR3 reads CSAKTDRGLFF. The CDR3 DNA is TGCAGTGCAAAGACGGACAGGGGGCTGTTTTTT.